Each of the 17 T cell receptor beta chains below was sequenced from the same sample in a study of Ad26.COV2.S vaccination and SARS-CoV-2 variants. Clones were sequenced by immunoSEQ multiplex PCR, and TCRdb holds only the in-frame ones, with some missing. The data contain a few hundred thousand clones, around 82% of them singletons. The treatment was: around 19 received Ad26.COV2.S at low or high dose, single or two shots; several received placebo; per-sample allocation not given. Collection of the samples took place on day 63 after the first injection of vaccine or placebo. The sequences come from peripheral blood, collected in a trial of Ad26.COV2.S vaccine versus placebo. The receptors were sampled from a person between 18 and 59 years old who received the Ad26.COV2.S COVID-19 vaccine or a placebo.

The chain is built from TRBV5-1 and TRBJ1-4, with TRBD1 matching 9 bases. The CDR3 has 15 residues. V dropped 2 bases and J dropped 5; count of bases not matched to a gene: 4. Looked up from germline, CDR1 is SGHRS and CDR2 is YFSETQ. The CDR3 protein is CASSLRTGDNEKLFF. CDR3 DNA: TGCGCCAGCAGCTTACGGACAGGGGACAATGAAAAACTGTTTTTT.

This clone was found a few times. The chain links TRBV7-6 to TRBJ1-2; tentatively, D is TRBD1 (6 bases). Germline V gene lookup returns CDR1 SGHVS and CDR2 FNYEAQ. Trimming took off 5 bases at V and 4 bases at J, with 11 bases between the two ends. CDR3 length: 13 residues. CDR3 residues: CASSQGLPYGYTF. The DNA for the CDR3 is TGTGCCAGCAGCCAGGGGTTGCCCTATGGCTACACCTTC.

The CDR3 sequence is CASRRGQGAGYTF. In DNA, the CDR3 is TGTGCCAGTAGGCGGGGACAGGGAGCTGGCTACACCTTC. V and J are TRBV19 and TRBJ1-2, with 9 nucleotides matching TRBD1. The V segment lost 6 bases and the J segment 7 bases; nucleotides outside the gene matches: 6. This CDR3 comprises 13 residues. Germline V gene lookup returns CDR1 LNHDA and CDR2 SQIVND (reference sequence).

The chain combines TRBV7-3 with TRBJ2-3; no definite D call. The CDR3 has 14 residues. With 0 bases removed from V and 2 bases from J, the gap between germline ends came to 6 bases. From germline, CDR1 is SGHTA and CDR2 FQGTGA. CDR3 sequence: CASSLTPLTDTQYF. The CDR3 DNA reads as TGTGCCAGCAGCTTAACCCCACTCACAGATACGCAGTATTTT.

This clone was observed once. V gene TRBV24-1 combines with J gene TRBJ2-5; no firm D call. The V and J ends lost 1 base and 1 base respectively, with 9 bases between them. The CDR3 extends over 15 amino acids. CDR1 is KGHDR, CDR2 SFDVKD, per germline. The CDR3 DNA sequence: TGTGCCACCAGTGATTTCCTGGCAGGCCAAGAGACCCAGTACTTC. This encodes CATSDFLAGQETQYF.

This chain uses TRBV3-1 (or the pseudogene TRBV3-2) with TRBJ1-1; 8 bases agree with TRBD1. Losses at the gene ends were 0 bases for V and 1 base for J; bases not matched to a gene: 7. Germline loops: CDR1 LGHDT, CDR2 YNNKEL (reference sequence). The CDR3 extends over 17 amino acids. The CDR3 region is CASSQDTTGGGNTEAFF. The CDR3 DNA reads TGTGCCAGCAGCCAAGATACCACAGGGGGTGGGAACACTGAAGCTTTCTTT.

This clone has only one observation. The chain uses TRBV7-9 and TRBJ1-3, with TRBD1 matching 8 bases. Trimming cost V 5 bases and J 6 bases; bases outside gene matches: 9. The V gene's germline CDR1 is SEHNR and CDR2 FQNEAQ (reference sequence). The CDR3 consists of 15 residues. The CDR3 region has the DNA TGTGCCAGCAGCCCCCGGGCAGGGGGCGAAAACACCATATATTTT. It encodes CASSPRAGGENTIYF.

This rearrangement joins TRBV6-5 to TRBJ1-1, with D perhaps TRBD1 (5 bases). V gave up 5 bases and J gave up 8 bases, with 18 bases separating them. The CDR3 contains 14 residues. Germline-derived CDR1 and CDR2 are MNHEY and SVGAGI. In DNA, the CDR3 is TGTGCCAGCAGTCGAAATCGGCAGGGTTTAGAAGCTTTCTTT. The encoded protein is CASSRNRQGLEAFF.

The chain has TRBV19 and TRBJ1-1, with D uncertain. Germline V CDR1 and CDR2: LNHDA, SQIVND (reference sequence). The CDR3 spans 15 residues. V was cut by 11 bases and J by 0 bases, with 19 bases left in between. This CDR3 is CAVRGRQDLNTEAFF. For the CDR3, the DNA is TGTGCCGTTAGAGGAAGGCAGGACCTGAACACTGAAGCTTTCTTT.

The chain is built from TRBV4-1 and TRBJ1-1; weak D call: TRBD1 (5 bases). Germline CDR1 is MGHRA and CDR2 is YSYEKL. Trimming left V 3 bases short and J 0 bases short, with 8 bases between. This CDR3 contains 14 residues. The CDR3, as DNA: TGCGCCAGCAGCCACGGGGACGTGAACACTGAAGCTTTCTTT. Its protein product is CASSHGDVNTEAFF.

CDR3 sequence reads: CASSLAVGTSNTEAFF. In DNA form, the CDR3 reads TGCGCCAGCAGCTTGGCCGTCGGGACTTCTAACACTGAAGCTTTCTTT. The rearrangement uses TRBV5-1 and TRBJ1-1; D possibly corresponds to TRBD1 (5 bases). CDR1 SGHRS and CDR2 YFSETQ come from the germline V gene. V dropped 0 bases and J dropped 2 bases, with 14 bases sitting between them. This CDR3 region has 16 residues.

The rearrangement links TRBV27 to TRBJ1-1, with TRBD1 as a possible D gene (6 bases). V lost 6 bases, J lost 2 bases, and 16 bases lay in between. The length of the CDR3 is 15 residues. CDR1 and CDR2 from the germline V gene are MNHEY and SMNVEV (reference sequence). In DNA form, the CDR3 reads TGTGCCAGCAGGACCGCCGGGACAAAAAACACTGAAGCTTTCTTT. Protein: CASRTAGTKNTEAFF.

The CDR3 sequence is CASSQDSGGEETQYF. In nucleotides, the CDR3 is TGTGCCAGCAGCCAAGATAGCGGGGGGGAAGAGACCCAGTACTTC. The chain has TRBV3-1 (or the pseudogene TRBV3-2) and TRBJ2-5; 11 bases fit TRBD2. This CDR3 has 15 amino acids. The V and J ends lost 0 bases and 3 bases, in that order; junction bases with no gene match: 0. The germline gives CDR1 LGHDT, CDR2 YNNKEL (reference sequence).

This clone was picked up one time. The chain carries TRBV11-3 and TRBJ2-2, with 9 bases fitting TRBD2. V lost 6 bases to trimming and J lost 3 bases; unmatched junction nucleotides: 11. Germline-derived CDR1 and CDR2 are SGHNT and YENEEA. The CDR3 extends over 17 amino acids. The CDR3 DNA reads TGTGCCAGCAGTACAGGTGGACTAGCGAAATACACCGGGGAGCTGTTTTTT. It translates to CASSTGGLAKYTGELFF.

The CDR3 reads CSVCPQYNEQFF. In DNA, the CDR3 is TGCAGCGTGTGCCCGCAGTACAATGAGCAGTTCTTC. This chain uses TRBV29-1 with TRBJ2-1; unclear D gene. Trimming removed 6 bases at V and 4 bases at J, with 10 bases between. In germline, CDR1 is SQVTM, CDR2 ANQGSEA. The CDR3 spans 12 residues.

This clone was recorded once. The chain recombines TRBV5-6 with TRBJ1-5; a possible D gene is TRBD1 (6 bases). Germline V lookup: CDR1 SGHDT, CDR2 YYEEEE. The V and J ends lost 2 bases and 4 bases respectively, with 13 bases between them. The CDR3 totals 15 residues. CDR3 region: CASSFQGSGNQPQHF. CDR3 DNA: TGTGCCAGCAGCTTCCAGGGGTCGGGGAATCAGCCCCAGCATTTT.

The V call is TRBV24-1, the J call TRBJ2-3; D gene ambiguous. This CDR3 contains 12 residues. The ends were cut back, 3 bases at V and 5 bases at J, with 5 bases in the middle. CDR1 is KGHDR, CDR2 SFDVKD, per germline. The chain's CDR3 is CATSDQIDTQYF. DNA of the CDR3: TGTGCCACCAGTGATCAGATAGATACGCAGTATTTT.